What follows are 28 T cell receptor beta chains derived from one specimen sequenced in a study of CXCR3-negative and CXCR3-positive naive CD8 T cells. Regarding the study as a whole: The TRB CDR3s that CXCR3-positive naive cells carried were more hydrophobic than those of CXCR3-negative naive cells.

No antigen is known for these receptors. Via 5' RACE with UMI labels, TRB cDNA libraries were prepared. TCRdb reprocessed the 5' RACE reads and reports one entry per CDR3 protein, with no DNA. This sample's table reports about 85,000 distinct CDR3 sequences. Sequencing was carried out using naive CXCR3+ CD8+ T cells from blood. Subset meaning: CD45RO-CCR7+CD27+CD95- naive CD8+ T cells expressing CXCR3 (TNR3+). These receptor sequences come from a human donor in good health. Some clones in this sample may be carry-over from other donors' samples.

The genes are TRBV20-1 and TRBJ2-7; lacking DNA, the TRBD1 call made by TCRdb goes unchecked. The CDR3 consists of 14 residues. Germline V CDR1 and CDR2: DFQATT, SNEGSKA (reference sequence). The CDR3 sequence is CSASWDTYDYEQYF.

The rearrangement joins TRBV6-5 to TRBJ2-2; TCRdb lists TRBD2, though no DNA is available to test this call. This CDR3 has 17 amino acids. Germline assignment: CDR1 MNHEY and CDR2 SVGAGI. CDR3 loop: CASRKTSGDENTGELFF.

The chain joins TRBV7-9 to TRBJ1-2; the D call of TRBD1 rests on TCRdb alone, since no DNA is present to check it. The CDR3 length is 15 residues. Germline lookup yields CDR1 SEHNR and CDR2 FQNEAQ (reference sequence). The CDR3 loop is CASSSLWDSQYGYTF.

This chain uses TRBV10-3 with TRBJ1-1; the D gene TCRdb calls, TRBD1, cannot be checked with no DNA. Per germline, CDR1 ENHRY and CDR2 SYGVKD. This CDR3 is built from 12 residues. The CDR3 here is CAISEGGGEAFF.

V is TRBV6-1 and J is TRBJ2-7; with no DNA, the TCRdb D assignment of TRBD1 cannot be verified. Germline V gives CDR1 MNHNS, CDR2 SASEGT. The length of the CDR3 is 15 residues. CDR3: CASTEGGTGGIEQYF.

V is TRBV6-2 or TRBV6-3 and J is TRBJ2-7. The CDR3 is 12 amino acids. CDR1 and CDR2 (germline): MNHEY, SVGEGT. This CDR3 reads CASSYFGYEQYF.

This chain joins TRBV28 and TRBJ2-7; TCRdb's D call, TRBD1, is unchecked because there is no DNA. This CDR3 is built from 12 residues. Germline CDR1 reads MDHEN; CDR2 reads SYDVKM. The CDR3 sequence is CASSSPGYEQYF.

The V and J genes are TRBV19 and TRBJ2-7. This CDR3 is 12 amino acids long. Looked up from germline, CDR1 is LNHDA and CDR2 is SQIVND (reference sequence). The CDR3 protein is CASSDPVYEQYF.

V and J are TRBV20-1 and TRBJ2-1. The CDR3 extends over 15 amino acids. Per the germline V gene, CDR1 is DFQATT and CDR2 is SNEGSKA (reference sequence). The CDR3 spells CSAESNPKEHNEQFF.

The rearrangement uses TRBV12-3 or TRBV12-4 and TRBJ1-3; TCRdb names TRBD1, which stays unverified in the absence of DNA. The CDR3 consists of 16 residues. CDR3 sequence: CASSLAQTGVGNTIYF.

V gene TRBV28 combines with J gene TRBJ2-1; TCRdb's D gene call, TRBD1, goes unchecked for lack of DNA. This CDR3 contains 15 residues. Germline V lookup: CDR1 MDHEN, CDR2 SYDVKM. The CDR3 reads CASSSSDSPGNEQFF. Together with reference TRBV28 and TRBJ2-1, the CDR3 gives the full variable domain: DVKVTQSSRYLVKRTGEKVFLECVQDMDHENMFWYRQDPGLGLRLIYFSYDVKMKEKGDIPEGYSVSREKKERFSLILESASTNQTSMYLCASSSSDSPGNEQFFGPGTRLTVL.

This chain uses TRBV4-1 with TRBJ1-2. Germline CDR1 is MGHRA and CDR2 is YSYEKL. The CDR3 totals 13 residues. CDR3 sequence: CASGTSKGYGYTF.

The V call is TRBV12-3 or TRBV12-4, the J call TRBJ2-1; TCRdb picks TRBD1, but there is no DNA to check that call. The CDR3 extends over 13 amino acids. This chain's CDR3 is CASSFPNRLEQFF.

This CDR3 reads CASSLSFAGANVLTF. The V and J genes are TRBV7-7 and TRBJ2-6. There are 15 residues in the CDR3. Germline CDR1 SSHAT, CDR2 FNYEAQ (reference sequence).

The chain employs TRBV29-1 and TRBJ1-1; TCRdb reports TRBD1, a call that lacks DNA to check it against. Looked up from germline, CDR1 is SQVTM and CDR2 is ANQGSEA. The CDR3 totals 12 residues. CDR3 residues: CSVQGANTEAFF.

The chain recombines TRBV10-1 with TRBJ2-7; TCRdb reports TRBD2, a call that lacks DNA to check it against. CDR1 is WNHNN, CDR2 SYGVQD, per germline (reference sequence). This CDR3 has 15 residues. CDR3 region: CASSAETSGPREQYF.

The V gene is TRBV28, the J gene TRBJ2-3; as DNA is missing, the TRBD2 call by TCRdb cannot be tested. This CDR3 is 17 amino acids long. In germline, CDR1 is MDHEN, CDR2 SYDVKM. CDR3 region: CASSLDLGGGRTDTQYF.

This rearrangement joins TRBV6-5 to TRBJ1-1. The germline V gene has CDR1 MNHEY and CDR2 SVGAGI. CDR3 length equals 11 residues. The CDR3: CASVSDTEAFF.

The gene calls are TRBV6-2 or TRBV6-3 and TRBJ2-7; the TCRdb D gene call, TRBD2, has no DNA to confirm it. Germline CDR1 MNHEY, CDR2 SVGEGT. The CDR3 loop spans 14 amino acids. CDR3 amino acids: CASSYPSGSYEQYF.

The chain employs TRBV7-8 and TRBJ2-1; the D gene TCRdb calls, TRBD2, cannot be checked with no DNA. The CDR3 is 15 residues long. Germline lookup yields CDR1 SGHVS and CDR2 FQNEAQ. The chain's CDR3 is CASSLERGGLNEQFF.

The chain recombines TRBV2 with TRBJ2-1; TCRdb's D call of TRBD2 is untestable without DNA. The CDR3 sequence is 15 residues long. CDR1 and CDR2 (germline): SNHLY, FYNNEI. The CDR3 loop reads CASGSGSSSYNEQFF.

The rearrangement uses TRBV13 and TRBJ2-1; there is no DNA to check the TCRdb D call of TRBD2. CDR1 and CDR2 (germline): PRHDT, FYEKMQ (reference sequence). The CDR3 loop spans 15 amino acids. The CDR3 loop is CASSLEYSEADEQFF.

The V and J genes are TRBV5-5 and TRBJ2-5; TCRdb proposes TRBD1, but this gene call is untestable without DNA. Germline CDR1 and CDR2: SGHKS and YYEKEE (reference sequence). The CDR3 contains 15 residues. CDR3 sequence: CASSFTMGGVETQYF. The complete variable domain, with remaining parts taken from reference TRBV5-5 and TRBJ2-5, reads DAGVTQSPTHLIKTRGQQVTLRCSPISGHKSVSWYQQVLGQGPQFIFQYYEKEERGRGNFPDRFSARQFPNYSSELNVNALLLGDSALYLCASSFTMGGVETQYFGPGTRLLVL.

This chain joins TRBV15 and TRBJ2-2; TCRdb's D call of TRBD2 is untestable without DNA. The CDR3 has 15 residues. The V gene's germline CDR1 is LNHNV and CDR2 YYDKDF (reference sequence). The CDR3 loop is CATSRDRGRTGELFF.

The chain couples TRBV7-9 to TRBJ2-1. The CDR3 has 15 residues. The germline V gene has CDR1 SEHNR and CDR2 FQNEAQ (reference sequence). The CDR3 loop reads CASTFATSLYNEQFF.

This chain joins TRBV28 and TRBJ2-2. The CDR3 runs to 14 residues. CDR1 and CDR2 from the germline V gene are MDHEN and SYDVKM. The chain's CDR3 is CASSLTLNTGELFF.

The V call is TRBV7-2, the J call TRBJ2-7. Germline assignment: CDR1 SGHTA and CDR2 FQGNSA. This CDR3 is built from 15 residues. CDR3 region: CASSLISKTGYEQYF.

The chain has TRBV10-3 and TRBJ2-5; TCRdb proposes TRBD1, but this gene call is untestable without DNA. The CDR3 has 14 residues. Per the germline V gene, CDR1 is ENHRY and CDR2 is SYGVKD. The CDR3 reads CAISGDRGQETQYF.